Following are 21 T cell receptor beta chains from one sample sequenced in a study of shared clonotypes between healthy human individuals. CD45RO-negative CD8 cells positively selected for CCR7 made up the naive population, which excluded terminally differentiated effector memory CD45RA+ cells. TCRdb's table, derived via immunoSEQ multiplex PCR, lists solely in-frame clones and lacks some. The sample includes 1.5 million to 2.5 million clones, over 85% of them seen just once. What was sequenced was naive CD8+ T cells sorted from blood. The receptor source for this set is a man between 18 and 29 years old in good health.

The rearrangement uses TRBV7-2 and TRBJ2-3; 7 bases map to TRBD1. Germline V gene data show CDR1 as SGHTA and CDR2 as FQGNSA. Trimming took 5 bases from V and 5 from J; bases not matched to a gene: 7. CDR3 length equals 14 residues. The CDR3 protein is CASSPTGIGDTQYF. For the CDR3, the DNA is TGTGCCAGCAGCCCGACAGGGATCGGAGATACGCAGTATTTT.

V usage is TRBV9 and J usage is TRBJ1-2, with 7 bases aligning to TRBD1. This CDR3 is built from 15 residues. The V and J ends lost 4 bases and 4 bases, in that order; junction bases with no gene match: 10. CDR1 and CDR2 (germline): SGDLS, YYNGEE. DNA for the CDR3: TGTGCCAGCAGCTTATCAGGGGGTGGTGGCTATGGCTACACCTTC. As protein: CASSLSGGGGYGYTF.

This clone was counted once. The V and J genes are TRBV4-1 and TRBJ2-1; no clear D. There are 15 residues in the CDR3. Germline V gene sequence: CDR1 MGHRA, CDR2 YSYEKL. V was shortened by 4 bases and J by 5 bases, with 15 bases between the two germline ends. CDR3 DNA: TGCGCCAGCAGCCCCCTTTTTGATAGCCACAATGAGCAGTTCTTC. It codes for CASSPLFDSHNEQFF.

J is TRBJ2-1 and V is TRBV7-2; 8 bases are shared with TRBD1. The V gene end was trimmed by 7 bases and the J gene end by 3 bases; junction bases not matched to a gene: 8. The CDR3 loop spans 15 amino acids. Per the germline V gene, CDR1 is SGHTA and CDR2 is FQGNSA. CDR3 loop: CASIWRGQVYNEQFF. Written as DNA, the CDR3 is TGTGCCAGCATCTGGAGGGGACAGGTCTACAATGAGCAGTTCTTC.

This chain uses TRBV11-2 with TRBJ2-7; D uncertain. CDR3 length equals 12 residues. The V end lost 1 base, the J end lost 4 bases, and 5 bases lay between the germline ends. The germline CDR1 and CDR2 sequences are SGHAT and FQNNGV. The CDR3 here is CASSLGWYEQYF. The CDR3 DNA reads TGTGCCAGCAGCTTAGGCTGGTACGAGCAGTACTTC.

This chain uses TRBV2 with TRBJ1-1, with TRBD1 as a possible D gene (5 bases). This CDR3 is 14 amino acids long. Germline loops: CDR1 SNHLY, CDR2 FYNNEI. V gave up 6 bases and J gave up 1 base, with 12 bases separating them. CDR3 region: CASSDGRGNTEAFF. The DNA for the CDR3 is TGTGCCAGCAGCGACGGAAGGGGGAACACTGAAGCTTTCTTT.

The CDR3 reads CASSQSGSSYNEQFF. The CDR3 DNA sequence: TGTGCCAGCAGCCAAAGCGGGAGCTCCTACAATGAGCAGTTCTTC. The genes are TRBV7-9 and TRBJ2-1; the match to TRBD2 covers 8 bases. Trimming removed 5 bases from V and 0 bases from J; junction bases left unmatched: 3. The CDR3 is 15 residues long. Germline CDR1 is SEHNR and CDR2 is FQNEAQ (reference sequence).

This clone was found once. The V gene is TRBV10-3, the J gene TRBJ2-3; possible D gene TRBD1, 6 bases. Germline CDR1 is ENHRY and CDR2 is SYGVKD. This CDR3 is built from 14 residues. Trimming shortened V by 6 bases and J by 2 bases, and 12 bases separated the two germline ends. CDR3 amino acids: CAISKTGYTDTQYF. The CDR3 coding sequence is TGTGCCATCAGCAAGACAGGCTACACAGATACGCAGTATTTT.

On this clone itself: Other DNA sequences in the same sample also yield this CDR3. This chain connects TRBV5-8 to TRBJ1-5, with no clear D. This CDR3 is built from 14 residues. In germline, CDR1 is SGHTS, CDR2 YDEGEE. V lost 0 bases to trimming and J lost 1 base, with 5 bases between them. In nucleotides, the CDR3 is TGTGCCAGCAGCTTGGCGGGGAGCAATCAGCCCCAGCATTTT. Translation gives CASSLAGSNQPQHF.

This clone was seen only once. This chain links TRBV5-4 with TRBJ1-1; 9 bases line up with TRBD1. This CDR3 region has 14 residues. V lost 3 bases and J lost 1; bases outside the gene matches: 1. Germline-derived CDR1 and CDR2 are SGHNT and YYREEE (reference sequence). DNA of the CDR3: TGTGCCAGCAGCTCGGGACAGGGGAACACTGAAGCTTTCTTT. Its protein is CASSSGQGNTEAFF.

This chain joins TRBV5-6 and TRBJ1-2, with D unclear. The CDR3 extends over 14 amino acids. The ends were cut back, 1 base at V and 9 bases at J, with 16 bases in the middle. Germline lookup yields CDR1 SGHDT and CDR2 YYEEEE. CDR3 residues: CASSLMGSGRSYTF. CDR3 sequence (DNA): TGTGCCAGCAGCTTGATGGGTTCCGGCAGGAGCTACACCTTC.

This clone was seen a few times. The chain uses TRBV11-2 and TRBJ1-1; 8 bases fit TRBD1. The CDR3 has 12 amino acids. Germline V gene data show CDR1 as SGHAT and CDR2 as FQNNGV. After removal of 5 bases from V and 7 bases from J, the junction contained 3 bases not matched to a gene. The CDR3 is CASSPDRVEAFF. The CDR3 DNA reads as TGTGCCAGCAGCCCGGACAGGGTTGAAGCTTTCTTT.

In its sample, this clone was seen once. The chain uses TRBV19 and TRBJ2-4, with TRBD2 matching over 14 bases. The CDR3 has 16 amino acids. From germline, CDR1 is LNHDA and CDR2 SQIVND (reference sequence). Unmatched junction bases numbered 4, after V lost 1 base and J lost 8 bases. The chain's CDR3 is CASSIGTSGRFDIQYF. DNA for the CDR3: TGTGCCAGTAGTATAGGGACTAGCGGGAGGTTTGACATTCAGTACTTC.

This clone came up once. The chain has TRBV10-3 and TRBJ2-7, with D possibly TRBD1 on 6 matching bases. This CDR3 region has 11 residues. V shed 10 bases and J shed 4 bases, with 11 bases lying between them. CDR1 is ENHRY, CDR2 SYGVKD, per germline. The CDR3 DNA is TGTGCCACCCTACAGGGTTACGAGCAGTACTTC. It specifies CATLQGYEQYF.

The V and J genes are TRBV2 and TRBJ2-7; maybe TRBD2 (5 bases). The CDR3 covers 14 residues. Between the trimmed V and J ends, which lost 2 bases and 3 bases, there was a span of 11 bases. Germline V gene lookup returns CDR1 SNHLY and CDR2 FYNNEI. The CDR3 protein is CASSERGINYEQYF. The CDR3 DNA sequence: TGTGCCAGCAGTGAAAGAGGGATTAACTACGAGCAGTACTTC.

CDR3 nucleotides: TGTGCCAGCATAACCCTGACTGAGCAGTTCTTC. This gives the protein CASITLTEQFF. The chain joins TRBV2 to TRBJ2-1; no reliable D call. CDR1 and CDR2 from the germline V gene are SNHLY and FYNNEI. CDR3 length equals 11 residues. V was clipped by 7 bases and J by 9 bases, with 10 bases between them.

In regard to this clone: Different DNA sequences within this sample yield the same CDR3. The rearrangement uses TRBV6-5 and TRBJ1-4, with 8 bases identical to TRBD1. The CDR3 is 14 residues long. V lost 6 bases to trimming and J lost 1 base; unmatched junction nucleotides: 1. Germline V gene lookup returns CDR1 MNHEY and CDR2 SVGAGI. DNA for the CDR3: TGTGCCAGCAGCGGGACAGGAACTAATGAAAAACTGTTTTTT. This codes for CASSGTGTNEKLFF.

The CDR3: CASSDSTNQETQYF. CDR3 coding DNA: TGTGCCAGCAGCGATTCGACAAACCAAGAGACCCAGTACTTC. V and J are TRBV5-4 and TRBJ2-5, with D unresolved. CDR1 is SGHNT, CDR2 YYREEE, per germline (reference sequence). The germline V and J ends were trimmed by 4 bases and 0 bases, with 10 bases remaining between them. This CDR3 region has 14 residues. Filled out from reference TRBV5-4 and TRBJ2-5, the complete variable domain reads ETGVTQSPTHLIKTRGQQVTLRCSSQSGHNTVSWYQQALGQGPQFIFQYYREEENGRGNFPPRFSGLQFPNYSSELNVNALELDDSALYLCASSDSTNQETQYFGPGTRLLVL.

V gene TRBV7-6 combines with J gene TRBJ2-1; the D call may be TRBD1 or TRBD2 (5 bases each). V was clipped by 1 base and J by 10 bases, with 8 bases between them. CDR3 size: 12 residues. CDR1 is SGHVS and CDR2 is FNYEAQ in the germline V gene. The CDR3 protein is CASSLGEGEQFF. The CDR3 nucleotides are TGTGCCAGCAGCTTAGGAGAGGGGGAGCAGTTCTTC.

Comments on this clone: The sample carries other DNA sequences with the same CDR3. CDR3 loop: CASSSRGDTQYF. DNA for the CDR3: TGTGCCAGCAGCTCACGGGGAGATACGCAGTATTTT. V and J are TRBV7-9 and TRBJ2-3, with D possibly being TRBD2 (5 bases). Germline V gene sequence: CDR1 SEHNR, CDR2 FQNEAQ (reference sequence). The V end was cut by 4 bases, the J end by 5 bases, with 7 bases between. This CDR3 is built from 12 residues.

This chain uses TRBV2 with TRBJ1-5; tentatively, D is TRBD1 (5 bases). Trimming took off 0 bases at V and 5 bases at J, with 8 bases between the two ends. CDR3 length: 14 residues. Germline lookup yields CDR1 SNHLY and CDR2 FYNNEI. The CDR3 is CASSEAGQDQPQHF. The CDR3 coding sequence is TGTGCCAGCAGTGAAGCGGGGCAAGATCAGCCCCAGCATTTT.